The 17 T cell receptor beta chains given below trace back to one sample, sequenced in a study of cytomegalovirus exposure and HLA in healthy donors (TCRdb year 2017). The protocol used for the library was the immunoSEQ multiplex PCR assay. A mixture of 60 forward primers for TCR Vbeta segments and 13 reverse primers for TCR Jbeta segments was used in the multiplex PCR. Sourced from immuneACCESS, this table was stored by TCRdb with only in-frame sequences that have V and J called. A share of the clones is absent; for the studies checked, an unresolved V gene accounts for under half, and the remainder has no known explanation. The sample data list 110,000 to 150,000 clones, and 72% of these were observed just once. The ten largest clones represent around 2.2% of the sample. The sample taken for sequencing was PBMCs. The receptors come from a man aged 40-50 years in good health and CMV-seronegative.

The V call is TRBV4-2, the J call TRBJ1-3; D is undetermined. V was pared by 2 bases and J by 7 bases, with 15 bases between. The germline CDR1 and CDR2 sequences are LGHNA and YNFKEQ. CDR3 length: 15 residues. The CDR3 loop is CASSQFSGGGNTIYF. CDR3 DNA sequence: TGTGCCAGCAGCCAATTTTCAGGCGGCGGGAACACCATATATTTT.

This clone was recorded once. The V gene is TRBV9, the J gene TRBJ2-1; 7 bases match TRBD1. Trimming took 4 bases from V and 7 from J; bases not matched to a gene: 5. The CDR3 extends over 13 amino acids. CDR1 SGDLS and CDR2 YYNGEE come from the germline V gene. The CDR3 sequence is CASSPRDSNEQFF. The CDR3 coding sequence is TGTGCCAGCAGCCCAAGGGACAGTAATGAGCAGTTCTTC. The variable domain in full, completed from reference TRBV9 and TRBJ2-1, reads DSGVTQTPKHLITATGQRVTLRCSPRSGDLSVYWYQQSLDQGLQFLIQYYNGEERAKGNILERFSAQQFPDLHSELNLSSLELGDSALYFCASSPRDSNEQFFGPGTRLTVL.

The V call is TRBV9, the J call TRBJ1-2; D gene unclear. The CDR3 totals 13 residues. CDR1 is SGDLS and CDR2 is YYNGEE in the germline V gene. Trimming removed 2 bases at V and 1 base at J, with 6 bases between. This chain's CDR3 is CASSVEDNYGYTF. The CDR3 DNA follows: TGTGCCAGCAGCGTGGAGGATAACTATGGCTACACCTTC.

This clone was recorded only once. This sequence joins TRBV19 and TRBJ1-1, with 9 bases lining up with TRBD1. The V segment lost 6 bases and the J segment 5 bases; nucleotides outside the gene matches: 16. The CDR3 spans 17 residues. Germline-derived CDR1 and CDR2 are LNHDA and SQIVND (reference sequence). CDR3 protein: CASSMHTGTGSVTEAFF. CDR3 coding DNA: TGTGCCAGTAGCATGCATACCGGGACAGGGAGTGTGACTGAAGCTTTCTTT.

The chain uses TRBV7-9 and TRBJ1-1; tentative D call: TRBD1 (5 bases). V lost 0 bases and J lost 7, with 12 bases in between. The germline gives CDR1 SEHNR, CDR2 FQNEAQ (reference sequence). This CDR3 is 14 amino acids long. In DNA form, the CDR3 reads TGTGCCAGCAGCTTAGCGGGGGGTACTAATGAAGCTTTCTTT. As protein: CASSLAGGTNEAFF.

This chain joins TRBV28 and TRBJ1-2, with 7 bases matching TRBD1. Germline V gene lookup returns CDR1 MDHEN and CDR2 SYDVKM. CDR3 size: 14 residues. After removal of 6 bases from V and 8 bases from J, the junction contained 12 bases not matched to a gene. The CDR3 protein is CASSPLRQGQGYTF. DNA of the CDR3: TGTGCCAGCAGCCCTCTACGACAGGGACAGGGCTACACCTTC.

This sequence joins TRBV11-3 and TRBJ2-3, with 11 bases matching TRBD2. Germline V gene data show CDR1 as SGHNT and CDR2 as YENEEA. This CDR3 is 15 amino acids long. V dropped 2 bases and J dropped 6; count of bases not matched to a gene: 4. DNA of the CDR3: TGTGCCAGCAGCTTAACCGGGACTAGCGGCGATACGCAGTATTTT. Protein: CASSLTGTSGDTQYF.

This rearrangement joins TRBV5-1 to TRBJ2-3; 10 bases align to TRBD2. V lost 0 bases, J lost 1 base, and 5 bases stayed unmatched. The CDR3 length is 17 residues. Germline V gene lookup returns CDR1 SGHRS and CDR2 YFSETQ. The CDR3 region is CASSLAPSGGGTDTQYF. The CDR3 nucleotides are TGCGCCAGCAGCTTGGCCCCTAGCGGGGGTGGCACAGATACGCAGTATTTT.

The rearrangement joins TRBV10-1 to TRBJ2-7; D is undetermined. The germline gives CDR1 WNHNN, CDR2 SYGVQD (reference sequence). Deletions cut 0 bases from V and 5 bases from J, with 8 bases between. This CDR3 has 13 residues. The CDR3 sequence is CASSESPSDEQYF. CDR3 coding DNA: TGCGCCAGCAGTGAGTCACCCTCGGACGAGCAGTACTTC.

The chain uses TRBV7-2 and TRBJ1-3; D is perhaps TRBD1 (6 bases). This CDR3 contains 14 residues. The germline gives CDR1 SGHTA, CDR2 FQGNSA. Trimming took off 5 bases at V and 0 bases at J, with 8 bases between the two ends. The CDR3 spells CASSLQGSGNTIYF. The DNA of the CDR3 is TGTGCCAGCAGCCTACAGGGCTCTGGAAACACCATATATTTT.

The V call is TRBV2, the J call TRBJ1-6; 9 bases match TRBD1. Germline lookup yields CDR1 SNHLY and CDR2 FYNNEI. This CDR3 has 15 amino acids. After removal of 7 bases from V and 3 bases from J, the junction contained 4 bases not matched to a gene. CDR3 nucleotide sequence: TGTGCCAGCACAACAGGGGGCAGCTATAATTCACCCCTCCACTTT. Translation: CASTTGGSYNSPLHF.

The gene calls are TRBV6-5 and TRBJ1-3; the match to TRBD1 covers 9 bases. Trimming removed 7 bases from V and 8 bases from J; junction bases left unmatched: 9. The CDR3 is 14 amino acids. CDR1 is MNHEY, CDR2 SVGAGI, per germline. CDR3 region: CASTPGQGLDTIYF. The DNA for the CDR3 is TGTGCCAGCACCCCGGGACAGGGTCTTGACACCATATATTTT.

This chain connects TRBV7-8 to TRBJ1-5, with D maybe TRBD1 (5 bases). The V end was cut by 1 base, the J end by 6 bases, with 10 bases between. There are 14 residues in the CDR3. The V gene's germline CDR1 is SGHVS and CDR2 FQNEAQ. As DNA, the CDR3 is TGTGCCAGCAGCTTAGGGGGCCTGGGTCAGCCCCAGCATTTT. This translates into CASSLGGLGQPQHF.

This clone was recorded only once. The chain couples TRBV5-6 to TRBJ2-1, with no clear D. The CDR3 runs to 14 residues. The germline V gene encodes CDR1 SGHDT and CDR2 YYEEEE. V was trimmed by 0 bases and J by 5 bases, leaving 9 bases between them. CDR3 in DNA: TGTGCCAGCAGCTTGGTGGGCGCGCACAATGAGCAGTTCTTC. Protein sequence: CASSLVGAHNEQFF.

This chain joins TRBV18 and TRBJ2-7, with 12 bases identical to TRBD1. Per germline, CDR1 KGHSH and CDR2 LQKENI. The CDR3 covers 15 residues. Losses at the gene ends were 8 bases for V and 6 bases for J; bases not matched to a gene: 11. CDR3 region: CASARPGQGAAEQYF. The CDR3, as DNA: TGTGCCAGCGCGCGACCGGGACAGGGGGCGGCCGAGCAGTACTTC.

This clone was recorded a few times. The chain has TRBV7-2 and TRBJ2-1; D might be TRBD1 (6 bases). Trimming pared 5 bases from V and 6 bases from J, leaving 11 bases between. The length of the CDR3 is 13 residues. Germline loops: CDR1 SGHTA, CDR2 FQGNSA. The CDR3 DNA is TGTGCCAGCAGCCAAACAGGGACCAATGAGCAGTTCTTC. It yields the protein CASSQTGTNEQFF.

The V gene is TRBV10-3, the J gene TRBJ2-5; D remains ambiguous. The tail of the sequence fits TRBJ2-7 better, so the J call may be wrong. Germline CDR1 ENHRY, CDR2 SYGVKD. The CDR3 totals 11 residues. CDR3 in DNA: TGTGCCATCAGTGGCTACTACGAGCAGTACTTC. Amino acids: CAISGYYEQYF.